The 24 T cell receptor beta chains given below trace back to one sample, sequenced in a study of regulatory T cells in long-lasting Graves disease. Building the TCR beta libraries relied on iRepertoire HTBI primers, and CDR3 regions underwent Arm-PCR. One entry per CDR3 protein results from TCRdb running MiXCR on the multiplex PCR reads. The data show fewer than 500,000 distinct CDR3 sequences, roughly 16% seen once. The time point: newly diagnosed GD, antithyroid drugs for less than 3 months. Extracted PBMC RNA gave rise to the TCR library. These data also featured in a second study, about T cells in Graves' hyperthyroidism and ophthalmopathy.

This material consisted of peripheral blood mononuclear cells (PBMCs), taken at new diagnosis, from a patient treated with antithyroid drugs. The origin of the receptors is a man aged 40-55 years with Graves disease.

The chain uses TRBV6-1 and TRBJ2-7; D may correspond to TRBD1 or TRBD2 (5 bases each). This CDR3 is 13 amino acids long. The V end was cut by 6 bases, the J end by 0 bases, with 9 bases between. CDR1 and CDR2 from the germline V gene are MNHNS and SASEGT. The CDR3 coding sequence is TGTGCCAGCAGAGGGGACCGCTCCTACGAGCAGTACTTC. Amino acids: CASRGDRSYEQYF.

CDR3 amino acids: CAISDVQGWAFF. Here the CDR3 DNA reads TGTGCCATCAGTGACGTACAGGGCTGGGCTTTCTTT. V usage is TRBV10-3 and J usage is TRBJ1-1, with TRBD1 as a possible D gene (6 bases). This CDR3 is 12 amino acids long. CDR1 and CDR2 (germline): ENHRY, SYGVKD. Trimming shortened V by 3 bases and J by 11 bases, and 13 bases separated the two germline ends.

This clonotype was counted many times. The rearrangement links TRBV7-3 to TRBJ2-1, with 10 bases aligning to TRBD2. V lost 5 bases, J lost 4 bases, and 5 bases stayed unmatched. This CDR3 spans 15 amino acids. Germline CDR1 reads SGHTA; CDR2 reads FQGTGA. The CDR3 DNA reads as TGTGCCAGCAGCCCACTAGCGGGGAATTACAATGAGCAGTTCTTC. It specifies CASSPLAGNYNEQFF. The variable domain in full, with the rest retrieved from reference TRBV7-3 and TRBJ2-1, is GAGVSQTPSNKVTEKGKYVELRCDPISGHTALYWYRQSLGQGPEFLIYFQGTGAADDSGLPNDRFFAVRPEGSVSTLKIQRTERGDSAVYLCASSPLAGNYNEQFFGPGTRLTVL.

This clonotype was seen a few times. This may be a read error: a much more frequent sequence differs by one nucleotide. The gene calls are TRBV20-1 and TRBJ1-1, with D perhaps matching TRBD1 (5 bases). Germline V gene sequence: CDR1 DFQATT, CDR2 SNEGSKA (reference sequence). The CDR3 loop spans 10 amino acids. The CDR3 bases are TGCGGTGCTAGTCGGGACGAAGCTTTCTTT. Protein sequence: CGASRDEAFF.

The J gene is TRBJ2-1, the V gene TRBV5-1; possible D gene TRBD2, 6 bases. The CDR3 length is 16 residues. Trimming removed 0 bases from V and 4 bases from J, with 14 bases in between. Per the germline V gene, CDR1 is SGHRS and CDR2 is YFSETQ. CDR3 nucleotide sequence: TGCGCCAGCAGCTTGGGGGGCGGGAATCGGTACAATGAGCAGTTCTTC. Amino acid sequence: CASSLGGGNRYNEQFF.

V and J are TRBV19 and TRBJ2-4; 10 nucleotides align to TRBD2. The V segment lost 7 bases and the J segment 7 bases; nucleotides outside the gene matches: 7. The CDR3 covers 14 residues. Germline CDR1 and CDR2: LNHDA and SQIVND (reference sequence). The CDR3 region is CASKLAGLSNIQYF. CDR3 sequence (DNA): TGTGCCAGTAAACTAGCGGGATTATCCAACATTCAGTACTTC.

The sample holds many counts of this clonotype. The chain is built from TRBV3-1 and TRBJ2-1, with 11 nucleotides matching TRBD2. The CDR3 is 16 amino acids. Per the germline V gene, CDR1 is LGHDT and CDR2 is YNNKEL (reference sequence). The J segment lost 8 bases and the V segment lost 2 bases, leaving 8 bases of the junction unmatched. The CDR3: CASSQLSSGRTDEQFF. CDR3 bases: TGTGCCAGCAGCCAACTCTCTAGCGGGAGGACCGATGAGCAGTTCTTC.

The rearrangement links TRBV12-3 or TRBV12-4 to TRBJ2-7; 8 bases fit TRBD1. The CDR3 is 13 amino acids. Trimming at V came to 6 bases and at J to 6 bases, leaving 7 bases not matched to a gene. The CDR3 loop is CASSRQGTSEQYF. The CDR3 coding sequence is TGTGCCAGCAGCCGACAGGGGACGAGCGAGCAGTACTTC.

Many counts were recorded for this clonotype. In DNA form, the CDR3 reads TGTGCCAGCAGTGGGTGGCCCTACTCCTACGAGCAGTACTTC. Amino acids: CASSGWPYSYEQYF. The V and J genes are TRBV28 and TRBJ2-7; D is undetermined. This CDR3 comprises 14 residues. The V and J ends lost 5 bases and 0 bases respectively, with 11 bases between them. CDR1 is MDHEN, CDR2 SYDVKM, per germline.

This clonotype has just one count. Being one base from a much bigger clone, this may be a read error. V usage is TRBV20-1 and J usage is TRBJ1-2; 9 bases match TRBD1. The germline V gene encodes CDR1 DFQATT and CDR2 SNEGSKA (reference sequence). Trimming at V came to 2 bases and at J to 1 base, leaving 11 bases not matched to a gene. The length of the CDR3 is 17 residues. CDR3 nucleotide sequence: TGCAGTGCTAGATCAAAGGCGGGGGACAGGGTTAACTATGGCTACACCTTC. Translating it yields CSARSKAGDRVNYGYTF.

This clonotype occurred many times. V usage is TRBV6-1 and J usage is TRBJ2-5, with 7 bases lining up with TRBD1. The CDR3 has 16 amino acids. Per germline, CDR1 MNHNS and CDR2 SASEGT. Trimming removed 6 bases from V and 1 base from J; junction bases left unmatched: 11. Here the CDR3 reads CASSQGLRQGQETQYF. CDR3 DNA: TGTGCCAGCAGCCAAGGCCTGCGACAGGGCCAAGAGACCCAGTACTTC.

At least ten counts were recorded for this clonotype. The chain couples TRBV28 to TRBJ1-2; D remains ambiguous. The V end lost 7 bases, the J end lost 4 bases, and 10 bases lay between the germline ends. CDR3 length: 12 amino acids. Germline V gives CDR1 MDHEN, CDR2 SYDVKM. In DNA, the CDR3 is TGTGCCAGCAATGCGGGGAGCTATGGCTACACCTTC. The encoded protein is CASNAGSYGYTF.

This clonotype has just a few counts. This chain joins TRBV6-5 and TRBJ2-3; the D gene is possibly TRBD1 (6 bases). The CDR3 covers 15 residues. Germline V gives CDR1 MNHEY, CDR2 SVGAGI. Trimming pared 4 bases from V and 1 base from J, leaving 12 bases between. The CDR3 region has the DNA TGTGCCAGCAGTTTACAGGGATTAGGCACAGATACGCAGTATTTT. Protein: CASSLQGLGTDTQYF.

Turning to this clonotype: This may arise from a read error, as a much more abundant clone is one base away. The chain uses TRBV20-1 and TRBJ1-6, with 9 positions matching TRBD1. Unmatched junction bases numbered 8, after V lost 2 bases and J lost 12 bases. Germline V gene data show CDR1 as DFQATT and CDR2 as SNEGSKA (reference sequence). The CDR3 sequence is 14 residues long. In nucleotides, the CDR3 is TGCAGTGCTAGATACAGGGGGCTTGATTTACCCCTCCACTTT. It yields the protein CSARYRGLDLPLHF.

This clonotype was detected ten times or more. The chain employs TRBV20-1 and TRBJ2-5, with TRBD1 as a possible D gene (6 bases). CDR1 and CDR2 (germline): DFQATT, SNEGSKA (reference sequence). This CDR3 region has 12 residues. Trimming stripped 7 bases from V and 0 bases from J, with 9 bases between. As DNA, the CDR3 is TGCAGTGTATCAGGGGACCAAGAGACCCAGTACTTC. Translated, it gives CSVSGDQETQYF.

The genes are TRBV28 and TRBJ2-4; D is unclear. Germline CDR1 reads MDHEN; CDR2 reads SYDVKM. The V gene lost 3 bases and the J gene lost 5 bases, with 2 bases spanning the gap. The CDR3 contains 11 residues. DNA of the CDR3: TGTGCCAGCAGTTTGGAAAACATTCAGTACTTC. It codes for CASSLENIQYF.

This clonotype was counted many times. This rearrangement joins TRBV28 to TRBJ2-2; 12 bases fit TRBD2. Germline CDR1 and CDR2: MDHEN and SYDVKM. Trimming took 4 bases from V and 7 from J; bases not matched to a gene: 7. The CDR3 covers 16 residues. This CDR3 is CASSSPSGRANGELFF. CDR3 nucleotides: TGTGCCAGCAGTTCCCCTAGCGGGAGGGCCAACGGGGAGCTGTTTTTT.

The sample holds one count of this clonotype. A much bigger clone sits one base away, suggesting this may be a read error. V usage is TRBV11-2 and J usage is TRBJ2-7; no firm D call. CDR1 SGHAT and CDR2 FQNNGV come from the germline V gene. The V end lost 4 bases, the J end lost 6 bases, and 16 bases lay between the germline ends. This CDR3 has 14 amino acids. The chain's CDR3 is CASSSPLTCGEQYF. CDR3 DNA: TGTGCCAGCAGCTCCCCCCTCACATGCGGCGAGCAGTACTTC.

In this sample, this clonotype turned up many times. The CDR3 nucleotides are TGCAGTGCTAACAGGGTTAATCAGCCCCAGCATTTT. Its translation is CSANRVNQPQHF. The V and J genes are TRBV20-1 and TRBJ1-5, with a possible D match to TRBD1 (6 bases). Germline CDR1 DFQATT, CDR2 SNEGSKA (reference sequence). V lost 4 bases and J 4 bases, leaving 8 bases between the germline ends. CDR3 length: 12 amino acids.

This clonotype was seen a few times. This chain connects TRBV20-1 to TRBJ2-5; possibly TRBD2 for D (6 bases). The CDR3 loop spans 16 amino acids. Trimming shortened V by 0 bases and J by 5 bases, and 19 bases separated the two germline ends. Germline lookup yields CDR1 DFQATT and CDR2 SNEGSKA (reference sequence). CDR3 protein: CSARDPAGLVYETQYF. CDR3 nucleotides: TGCAGTGCTAGAGATCCGGCGGGACTCGTATATGAGACCCAGTACTTC.

There are many counts of this clonotype. This chain connects TRBV29-1 to TRBJ2-7; the match to TRBD2 covers 7 bases. This CDR3 has 17 amino acids. CDR1 is SQVTM, CDR2 ANQGSEA, per germline. V lost 4 bases, J lost 1 base, and 16 bases stayed unmatched. The CDR3 loop reads CSVVGGVRQLHSYEQYF. As DNA, the CDR3 is TGCAGCGTTGTTGGGGGGGTGCGACAACTACATTCCTACGAGCAGTACTTC.

Many counts were recorded for this clonotype. This chain uses TRBV30 with TRBJ1-1; a possible D gene is TRBD1 (6 bases). Germline V gene data show CDR1 as GTSNPN and CDR2 as SVGIG (reference sequence). CDR3 length: 14 amino acids. Trimming removed 0 bases from V and 3 bases from J, with 11 bases in between. The CDR3 bases are TGTGCCTGGAGTGTTGTGGGGGCTCACACTGAAGCTTTCTTT. Translating it yields CAWSVVGAHTEAFF.

This chain uses TRBV12-3 or TRBV12-4 with TRBJ2-1; 10 bases line up with TRBD2. V shed 2 bases and J 6 bases; nucleotides not matched to a gene: 1. The CDR3 runs to 14 residues. The CDR3 DNA reads TGTGCCAGCAGTTTAACTAGCGGGGCCAATGAGCAGTTCTTC. This gives the protein CASSLTSGANEQFF.

This clonotype was observed many times. V and J are TRBV27 and TRBJ1-6; D unclear. The V and J ends lost 7 bases and 10 bases respectively, with 17 bases between them. CDR1 is MNHEY, CDR2 SMNVEV, per germline (reference sequence). There are 14 residues in the CDR3. The CDR3 sequence is CASTVHGENSPLHF. The CDR3 DNA follows: TGTGCCAGCACTGTCCATGGGGAAAACTCACCCCTCCACTTT.